The 24 T cell receptor beta chains presented below share a single source sample, sequenced in a study of blood T cell repertoires in COVID-19. Sequencing was performed with immunoSEQ multiplex PCR; in TCRdb, only in-frame clones are kept and a portion is missing. The table has about 220,000 clones, around 84% seen once. The sequencing sample was made of peripheral blood. These TCRs come from a man younger than 45 with active or convalescent COVID-19.

The rearrangement uses TRBV6-2 or TRBV6-3 and TRBJ2-5; D may be TRBD2 (6 bases). Germline assignment: CDR1 MNHEY and CDR2 SVGEGT. The CDR3 sequence is 15 residues long. V was cut by 2 bases and J by 4 bases, with 14 bases left in between. CDR3 sequence: CASSYRDFWGETQYF. As DNA, the CDR3 is TGTGCCAGCAGTTACAGGGACTTCTGGGGAGAGACCCAGTACTTC.

This rearrangement joins TRBV9 to TRBJ2-1; 8 nucleotides align to TRBD2. V was clipped by 0 bases and J by 10 bases; unmatched bases: 12. The germline gives CDR1 SGDLS, CDR2 YYNGEE. The CDR3 is 16 residues long. DNA for the CDR3: TGTGCCAGCAGCGTAGGTCTGGGTAGCGGGGAATCAGAGCAGTTCTTC. Translating gives CASSVGLGSGESEQFF.

Only one count was recorded for this clone. This chain joins TRBV28 and TRBJ2-1; weak D call: TRBD2 (5 bases). V shed 6 bases and J shed 10 bases, with 16 bases lying between them. There are 13 residues in the CDR3. The germline CDR1 and CDR2 sequences are MDHEN and SYDVKM. CDR3 sequence (DNA): TGTGCCAGCAGCCCGGGGTCCCCCCGGGAGCAGTTCTTC. Amino acids: CASSPGSPREQFF.

The chain is built from TRBV10-3 and TRBJ2-1, with D maybe TRBD1 (6 bases). The CDR3 sequence is 12 residues long. Germline CDR1 is ENHRY and CDR2 is SYGVKD. V was clipped by 8 bases and J by 8 bases, with 13 bases between them. The CDR3 here is CAIGRGTDEQFF. CDR3 sequence (DNA): TGTGCCATCGGCAGGGGTACTGATGAGCAGTTCTTC.

The gene calls are TRBV2 and TRBJ1-5; 7 bases align to TRBD1. The trim removed 6 bases at V and 7 bases at J, leaving 12 bases unmatched. Germline-derived CDR1 and CDR2 are SNHLY and FYNNEI. The CDR3 is 15 amino acids. CDR3 sequence (DNA): TGTGCCAGCAGGCTGGGACAGAGTGCAGAACAGCCCCAGCATTTT. It specifies CASRLGQSAEQPQHF.

The chain has TRBV29-1 and TRBJ2-7; 7 positions match TRBD2. Germline assignment: CDR1 SQVTM and CDR2 ANQGSEA. The CDR3 contains 11 residues. The CDR3 DNA follows: TGCAGTGGGGGGGGGAGCTACGAGCAGTACTTC. This sequence encodes CSGGGSYEQYF.

The chain is built from TRBV5-1 and TRBJ1-4; TRBD1 matches at 9 bases. This CDR3 is built from 16 residues. The V segment lost 1 base and the J segment 5 bases; nucleotides outside the gene matches: 6. Germline V gene sequence: CDR1 SGHRS, CDR2 YFSETQ. CDR3 sequence (DNA): TGCGCCAGCAGCTTGTCTACCGGGACAGGGAATGAAAAACTGTTTTTT. Translating gives CASSLSTGTGNEKLFF. Full variable domain (remainder filled in from reference TRBV5-1 and TRBJ1-4): KAGVTQTPRYLIKTRGQQVTLSCSPISGHRSVSWYQQTPGQGLQFLFEYFSETQRNKGNFPGRFSGRQFSNSRSEMNVSTLELGDSALYLCASSLSTGTGNEKLFFGSGTQLSVL.

This chain links TRBV18 with TRBJ2-7; TRBD2 agrees at 14 bases. This CDR3 contains 15 residues. The V segment lost 3 bases and the J segment 3 bases; nucleotides outside the gene matches: 1. CDR1 and CDR2 (germline): KGHSH, LQKENI. CDR3 nucleotide sequence: TGTGCCAGCTCACCGGGACTAGCGGGAGACTACGAGCAGTACTTC. Protein product: CASSPGLAGDYEQYF.

This chain joins TRBV12-5 and TRBJ1-2; D perhaps matches TRBD1 (5 bases). The V end was cut by 2 bases, the J end by 8 bases, with 12 bases between. Germline CDR1 is LGHNT and CDR2 is FRNRAP. The CDR3 spans 13 residues. CDR3 DNA: TGTGCTAGTGGTTTGTTCCCAGGGCCCGGCTACACCTTC. Translation: CASGLFPGPGYTF.

The chain has TRBV11-2 and TRBJ1-2; TRBD1 matches 9 bases. This CDR3 is built from 15 residues. CDR1 and CDR2 from the germline V gene are SGHAT and FQNNGV. V was clipped by 5 bases and J by 4 bases; unmatched bases: 8. In DNA, the CDR3 is TGTGCCAGCAGCGCGGGACAGGGCAACATCTATGGCTACACCTTC. It codes for CASSAGQGNIYGYTF.

The V call is TRBV10-3, the J call TRBJ2-7, with 12 bases identical to TRBD1. Germline lookup yields CDR1 ENHRY and CDR2 SYGVKD. This CDR3 region has 14 residues. The junction had 6 bases not matched to a gene; V was cut back by 6 bases and J by 6 bases. As DNA, the CDR3 is TGTGCCATCAGGAAAGGGACAGGGGGCACCGAGCAGTACTTC. Translated: CAIRKGTGGTEQYF.

This rearrangement joins TRBV11-2 to TRBJ1-2, with D perhaps matching TRBD1 (6 bases). The CDR3 loop spans 13 amino acids. Germline-derived CDR1 and CDR2 are SGHAT and FQNNGV. Trimming took 3 bases from V and 8 from J, leaving 13 bases between them. This chain's CDR3 is CASSFRGAIGYTF. CDR3 in DNA: TGTGCCAGCAGCTTCAGGGGCGCGATAGGCTACACCTTC.

J is TRBJ2-7 and V is TRBV21-1; the D call of TRBD2 is as the table states it, not checked on the DNA. TRBV21-1 is a listed pseudogene. This CDR3 region has 16 residues. CDR3 nucleotide sequence: TGTGCCAGCAGCAAAGTACGGCGGGGGGGGCCCTACGAGCAGTACTTC. Translated, it gives CASSKVRRGGPYEQYF.

This chain links TRBV2 with TRBJ2-5; 8 bases map to TRBD1. The germline V gene has CDR1 SNHLY and CDR2 FYNNEI. V dropped 0 bases and J dropped 1; count of bases not matched to a gene: 7. The length of the CDR3 is 17 residues. CDR3 in DNA: TGTGCCAGCAGTGAAGCGCGCCTAACAGGGGGCCAAGAGACCCAGTACTTC. Translated: CASSEARLTGGQETQYF.

The chain employs TRBV28 and TRBJ1-5; D unclear. The V and J ends lost 6 bases and 0 bases respectively, with 12 bases between them. CDR3 length equals 15 residues. CDR1 MDHEN and CDR2 SYDVKM come from the germline V gene. The CDR3 protein is CASSGENYSNQPQHF. The CDR3 region has the DNA TGTGCCAGCAGCGGGGAAAATTATAGCAATCAGCCCCAGCATTTT.

The chain is built from TRBV7-2 and TRBJ1-1, with a possible D match to TRBD1 (5 bases). This CDR3 has 14 residues. With 1 base removed from V and 4 bases from J, the gap between germline ends came to 10 bases. CDR1 is SGHTA, CDR2 FQGNSA, per germline. DNA of the CDR3: TGTGCCAGCAGCTTAGGCGGGGGTAGCACTGAAGCTTTCTTT. It encodes CASSLGGGSTEAFF.

This chain uses TRBV6-5 with TRBJ2-7; tentative D call: TRBD1 (5 bases). The CDR3 is 13 residues long. CDR1 and CDR2 from the germline V gene are MNHEY and SVGAGI. Between the trimmed V and J ends, which lost 6 bases and 3 bases, there was a span of 12 bases. CDR3 sequence reads: CASSFSQVYEQYF. CDR3 DNA: TGTGCCAGCAGCTTCTCACAGGTCTACGAGCAGTACTTC.

V is TRBV2 and J is TRBJ2-3, with 12 bases aligning to TRBD2. Unmatched junction bases numbered 11, after V lost 3 bases and J lost 4 bases. The CDR3 consists of 18 residues. Germline V gene sequence: CDR1 SNHLY, CDR2 FYNNEI. CDR3 in amino acids: CASSDLGLAGYGADTQYF. The CDR3 region has the DNA TGTGCCAGCAGTGACCTGGGACTAGCGGGCTACGGGGCAGATACGCAGTATTTT.

This clone was seen a few times. For the CDR3, the DNA is TGTGCCAGTAGTAGGAGGAATCAGCCCCAGCATTTT. Protein sequence: CASSRRNQPQHF. This chain connects TRBV19 to TRBJ1-5; unclear D gene. Trimming took off 4 bases at V and 4 bases at J, with 5 bases between the two ends. The CDR3 loop spans 12 amino acids. In germline, CDR1 is LNHDA, CDR2 SQIVND (reference sequence).

This clone was seen only a few times. The V gene is TRBV7-8, the J gene TRBJ2-1, with TRBD2 identical over 9 bases. The CDR3 extends over 18 amino acids. Germline V gene sequence: CDR1 SGHVS, CDR2 FQNEAQ. The junction had 16 bases not matched to a gene; V was cut back by 2 bases and J by 8 bases. CDR3 sequence reads: CASSLRRLAGTYGDEQFF. The CDR3 DNA follows: TGTGCCAGCAGCTTAAGGCGTCTAGCGGGAACATATGGCGATGAGCAGTTCTTC.

This chain joins TRBV28 and TRBJ2-7; no reliable D call. V dropped 2 bases and J dropped 5 bases, with 10 bases sitting between them. Germline CDR1 MDHEN, CDR2 SYDVKM. The CDR3 has 13 amino acids. The CDR3 is CASSLEVIHEQYF. The CDR3 DNA reads TGTGCCAGCAGTTTAGAGGTTATCCACGAGCAGTACTTC.

The gene calls are TRBV28 and TRBJ2-5, with D maybe TRBD2 (5 bases). The CDR3 loop spans 15 amino acids. With 3 bases removed from V and 2 bases from J, the gap between germline ends came to 13 bases. The germline gives CDR1 MDHEN, CDR2 SYDVKM. CDR3 sequence reads: CASSFADLTQETQYF. In DNA form, the CDR3 reads TGTGCCAGCAGTTTCGCGGACTTAACTCAAGAGACCCAGTACTTC.

This chain links TRBV2 with TRBJ1-2; TRBD1 agrees at 8 bases. V lost 2 bases, J lost 4 bases, and 6 bases stayed unmatched. The CDR3 loop spans 15 amino acids. Germline loops: CDR1 SNHLY, CDR2 FYNNEI. This CDR3 reads CASSERQGAFYGYTF. CDR3 nucleotides: TGTGCCAGCAGTGAAAGGCAGGGGGCTTTCTATGGCTACACCTTC.

The chain is built from TRBV5-4 and TRBJ2-1; 11 bases match TRBD1. The CDR3 has 15 residues. V lost 5 bases, J lost 7 bases, and 8 bases stayed unmatched. Germline loops: CDR1 SGHNT, CDR2 YYREEE (reference sequence). The CDR3 DNA reads as TGTGCCAGCAGACCGGACAGGGGGCTTCAGAATGAGCAGTTCTTC. This codes for CASRPDRGLQNEQFF.